These T cell receptor beta chains were read from a single sample in a study of cytomegalovirus exposure and HLA in healthy donors. The method was immunoSEQ multiplex PCR; TCRdb's version includes in-frame clones alone and lacks a portion of them. The sample lists some 130,000 clones; roughly four fifths were seen once. The sequencing input was PBMCs. The receptors originated from a woman between 45 and 60 years old in good health and CMV-seropositive. CDR3s include the opening cysteine and the closing phenylalanine or tryptophan. Each record gives: V gene, D gene, clone size, J gene, CDR3 protein, CDR3 DNA. The D gene is left open where the match is weak. The size of a clone is reported for some rows only, either as once, few or many, or as a class for expanded clones.

v_gene: TRBV30; d_gene: TRBD1; abundance: NA; j_gene: TRBJ1-2; CDR3aa: CAWSQGGGDYGYTF; CDR3nt: TGTGCCTGGAGTCAAGGAGGGGGCGACTATGGCTACACCTTC
v_gene: TRBV7-2; d_gene: NA; abundance: NA; j_gene: TRBJ1-1; CDR3aa: CASSLVVGASTEAFF; CDR3nt: TGTGCCAGCAGCTTAGTAGTGGGGGCAAGCACTGAAGCTTTCTTT
v_gene: TRBV9; d_gene: NA; abundance: NA; j_gene: TRBJ2-6; CDR3aa: CASSLLGGANVLTF; CDR3nt: TGTGCCAGCAGCCTTCTAGGTGGGGCCAACGTCCTGACTTTC
v_gene: TRBV18; d_gene: TRBD2; abundance: NA; j_gene: TRBJ2-2; CDR3aa: CASSPLSVLAGLPGELFF; CDR3nt: TGTGCCAGCTCACCACTCTCGGTGCTAGCGGGCCTGCCCGGGGAGCTGTTTTTT
v_gene: TRBV13; d_gene: TRBD2; abundance: NA; j_gene: TRBJ2-3; CDR3aa: CASSPTIAGASTDTQYF; CDR3nt: TGTGCCAGCAGTCCCACGATAGCGGGGGCCAGCACAGATACGCAGTATTTT
v_gene: TRBV5-5; d_gene: TRBD1; abundance: NA; j_gene: TRBJ2-1; CDR3aa: CASSRQGGSYNEQFF; CDR3nt: TGTGCCAGCAGCAGACAGGGGGGCTCCTACAATGAGCAGTTCTTC
v_gene: TRBV5-1; d_gene: NA; abundance: NA; j_gene: TRBJ2-2; CDR3aa: CASSFVGAGTGELFF; CDR3nt: TGCGCCAGCAGCTTTGTGGGGGCAGGGACCGGGGAGCTGTTTTTT
v_gene: TRBV5-6; d_gene: TRBD1; abundance: once; j_gene: TRBJ1-6; CDR3aa: CASSPTGANSPLHF; CDR3nt: TGTGCCAGCAGCCCGACAGGGGCAAATTCACCCCTCCACTTT
v_gene: TRBV4-3; d_gene: TRBD1; abundance: few; j_gene: TRBJ1-1; CDR3aa: CASSQLTGVGTEAFF; CDR3nt: TGCGCCAGCAGCCAATTAACAGGGGTCGGGACTGAAGCTTTCTTT
v_gene: TRBV18; d_gene: TRBD1; abundance: NA; j_gene: TRBJ1-1; CDR3aa: CASSPTLISGQGGTEAFF; CDR3nt: TGTGCCAGCTCACCAACTCTTATTTCGGGACAGGGAGGGACTGAAGCTTTCTTT
v_gene: TRBV6-1; d_gene: NA; abundance: NA; j_gene: TRBJ2-7; CDR3aa: CASSEFGGANEQYF; CDR3nt: TGTGCCAGCAGTGAATTCGGGGGAGCCAACGAGCAGTACTTC
v_gene: TRBV18; d_gene: NA; abundance: NA; j_gene: TRBJ2-7; CDR3aa: CASSPDRSSSYEQYF; CDR3nt: TGTGCCAGCTCACCCGACAGGTCAAGCTCCTACGAGCAGTACTTC
v_gene: TRBV19; d_gene: TRBD2; abundance: once; j_gene: TRBJ2-3; CDR3aa: CASSIANGGDTQYF; CDR3nt: TGTGCCAGTAGTATAGCGAACGGGGGGGATACGCAGTATTTT
v_gene: TRBV18; d_gene: TRBD1; abundance: NA; j_gene: TRBJ1-5; CDR3aa: CASSANRGREQPQHF; CDR3nt: TGTGCCAGCTCGGCCAACAGGGGAAGGGAGCAGCCCCAGCATTTT
v_gene: TRBV5-1; d_gene: NA; abundance: NA; j_gene: TRBJ1-5; CDR3aa: CASSWGETGSNQPQHF; CDR3nt: TGCGCCAGCAGCTGGGGGGAAACGGGGAGCAATCAGCCCCAGCATTTT
v_gene: TRBV21-1; d_gene: NA; abundance: NA; j_gene: TRBJ2-1; CDR3aa: CASSKDWLRHGGAYNEQFF; CDR3nt: TGTGCCAGCAGCAAAGATTGGCTTAGGCACGGGGGGGCGTACAATGAGCAGTTCTTC
v_gene: TRBV2; d_gene: TRBD1; abundance: NA; j_gene: TRBJ2-5; CDR3aa: CASSLDRVEETQYF; CDR3nt: TGTGCCAGCAGCCTCGACAGGGTTGAAGAGACCCAGTACTTC
v_gene: TRBV15; d_gene: NA; abundance: NA; j_gene: TRBJ2-4; CDR3aa: CATSRGRSLKNIQYF; CDR3nt: TGTGCCACCAGCAGAGGCAGGTCACTCAAAAACATTCAGTACTTC
v_gene: TRBV30; d_gene: TRBD1; abundance: once; j_gene: TRBJ1-6; CDR3aa: CAWSGGTGPNSPLHF; CDR3nt: TGTGCCTGGAGTGGAGGGACAGGCCCGAATTCACCCCTCCACTTT
v_gene: TRBV28; d_gene: NA; abundance: NA; j_gene: TRBJ1-1; CDR3aa: CASSYVEGNTEAFF; CDR3nt: TGTGCCAGCAGTTATGTCGAGGGGAACACTGAAGCTTTCTTT
v_gene: TRBV7-6; d_gene: NA; abundance: NA; j_gene: TRBJ2-1; CDR3aa: CASSLNRVYEQFF; CDR3nt: TGTGCCAGCAGCTTAAACAGGGTCTATGAGCAGTTCTTC
v_gene: TRBV7-9; d_gene: NA; abundance: NA; j_gene: TRBJ1-1; CDR3aa: CASSLASGQNTEAFF; CDR3nt: TGTGCCAGCAGCTTAGCGTCGGGACAGAACACTGAAGCTTTCTTT
v_gene: TRBV9; d_gene: NA; abundance: NA; j_gene: TRBJ2-7; CDR3aa: CAGSVRGEDDEQYF; CDR3nt: TGTGCCGGCAGCGTACGTGGGGAGGACGACGAGCAGTACTTC
v_gene: TRBV7-2; d_gene: NA; abundance: NA; j_gene: TRBJ1-1; CDR3aa: CASSPRTRTEAFF; CDR3nt: TGTGCCAGCAGCCCTCGAACGCGGACTGAAGCTTTCTTT
v_gene: TRBV9; d_gene: NA; abundance: NA; j_gene: TRBJ1-1; CDR3aa: CASTHGGRDTEAFF; CDR3nt: TGTGCCAGCACCCACGGGGGGCGCGACACTGAAGCTTTCTTT
v_gene: TRBV15; d_gene: NA; abundance: NA; j_gene: TRBJ2-7; CDR3aa: CATSIGGTSYEQYF; CDR3nt: TGTGCCACCAGCATAGGCGGGACTTCCTACGAGCAGTACTTC
v_gene: TRBV5-1; d_gene: TRBD1; abundance: NA; j_gene: TRBJ1-3; CDR3aa: CASSPGTEGNTIYF; CDR3nt: TGCGCCAGCAGCCCGGGGACAGAAGGAAACACCATATATTTT
v_gene: TRBV18; d_gene: NA; abundance: NA; j_gene: TRBJ2-5; CDR3aa: CASSPGSQETQYF; CDR3nt: TGTGCCAGCTCACCAGGGAGCCAAGAGACCCAGTACTTC
v_gene: TRBV5-5; d_gene: TRBD1; abundance: NA; j_gene: TRBJ2-5; CDR3aa: CASSQLQGAETQYF; CDR3nt: TGTGCCAGCAGCCAGTTACAGGGGGCCGAGACCCAGTACTTC
v_gene: TRBV19; d_gene: NA; abundance: NA; j_gene: TRBJ1-2; CDR3aa: CASSLPRGGYGYTF; CDR3nt: TGTGCCAGTAGTCTGCCACGAGGGGGCTATGGCTACACCTTC
v_gene: TRBV5-1; d_gene: NA; abundance: NA; j_gene: TRBJ2-7; CDR3aa: CASSYGTFYEQYF; CDR3nt: TGCGCCAGCAGCTACGGGACTTTTTACGAGCAGTACTTC
v_gene: TRBV6-4; d_gene: TRBD1; abundance: NA; j_gene: TRBJ2-7; CDR3aa: CAQRGRIRQGGTYEQYF; CDR3nt: TGTGCTCAGAGGGGGCGGATAAGACAGGGGGGCACCTACGAGCAGTACTTC
v_gene: TRBV7-2; d_gene: NA; abundance: NA; j_gene: TRBJ1-3; CDR3aa: CASSPGAQGSGNTIYF; CDR3nt: TGTGCCAGCAGCCCAGGGGCTCAGGGCTCTGGAAACACCATATATTTT
v_gene: TRBV11-2; d_gene: TRBD1; abundance: NA; j_gene: TRBJ2-4; CDR3aa: CASSIGTVFKAKNSQYF; CDR3nt: TGTGCCAGCAGCATCGGGACAGTTTTTAAAGCCAAAAACAGTCAGTACTTC
v_gene: TRBV5-1; d_gene: NA; abundance: NA; j_gene: TRBJ2-7; CDR3aa: CASSLQGEHYEQYF; CDR3nt: TGCGCCAGCAGCTTACAGGGAGAGCACTACGAGCAGTACTTC
v_gene: TRBV5-1; d_gene: NA; abundance: NA; j_gene: TRBJ1-4; CDR3aa: CASSLVPGLQTNEKLFF; CDR3nt: TGCGCCAGCAGCTTGGTCCCGGGACTTCAAACTAATGAAAAACTGTTTTTT
v_gene: TRBV7-9; d_gene: NA; abundance: NA; j_gene: TRBJ2-7; CDR3aa: CSSSSTLGTRQTAIYEQYF; CDR3nt: TGTTCCAGCAGCTCGACCCTAGGGACAAGACAAACCGCCATCTACGAGCAGTACTTC
v_gene: TRBV7-3; d_gene: TRBD1; abundance: NA; j_gene: TRBJ1-1; CDR3aa: CASSFQGGTEAFF; CDR3nt: TGTGCCAGCAGCTTTCAGGGGGGAACTGAAGCTTTCTTT
v_gene: TRBV5-4; d_gene: TRBD1; abundance: NA; j_gene: TRBJ2-1; CDR3aa: CASSLTGGYNEQFF; CDR3nt: TGTGCCAGCAGCTTAACAGGGGGTTACAATGAGCAGTTCTTC
v_gene: TRBV7-2; d_gene: TRBD1; abundance: NA; j_gene: TRBJ2-2; CDR3aa: CASSLVGVFGTENTGELFF; CDR3nt: TGTGCCAGCAGCTTAGTCGGAGTATTTGGGACAGAGAACACCGGGGAGCTGTTTTTT
v_gene: TRBV7-9; d_gene: NA; abundance: NA; j_gene: TRBJ2-1; CDR3aa: CASSPYRGTYNEQFF; CDR3nt: TGTGCCAGCAGCCCGTATCGCGGGACCTACAATGAGCAGTTCTTC
v_gene: TRBV7-6; d_gene: NA; abundance: NA; j_gene: TRBJ2-1; CDR3aa: CASSSHYPGVDEQFF; CDR3nt: TGTGCCAGCAGCTCCCACTACCCCGGCGTGGATGAGCAGTTCTTC
v_gene: TRBV5-1; d_gene: NA; abundance: NA; j_gene: TRBJ1-2; CDR3aa: CASSLTPLQYGYTF; CDR3nt: TGCGCCAGCAGCTTGACCCCGCTACAGTACGGCTACACCTTC
v_gene: TRBV5-8; d_gene: TRBD2; abundance: NA; j_gene: TRBJ2-1; CDR3aa: CASKRGHNGYEQFF; CDR3nt: TGTGCCAGCAAGCGGGGGCATAATGGGTATGAGCAGTTCTTC
v_gene: TRBV6-1; d_gene: NA; abundance: NA; j_gene: TRBJ2-5; CDR3aa: CASNPLGGGWDQYF; CDR3nt: TGTGCCAGCAATCCTTTGGGGGGTGGGTGGGACCAGTACTTC